These 26 T cell receptor beta chains originate from one sample sequenced in a study of shared clonotypes between healthy human individuals. As defined, naive CD8 cells were CD45RO-negative and positively selected for CCR7, with terminally differentiated effector memory CD45RA+ cells excluded. The repertoire was sequenced with immunoSEQ multiplex PCR; TCRdb's copy has only in-frame clones and lacks some. The profile covers 500,000 to 700,000 clones, with approximately 95% appearing a single time and 0.095% to 0.14% taken by the ten largest. Sequencing was carried out using naive CD8+ T cells sorted from blood. The receptors shown here come from a woman aged 25 to 45 in good health.

This clone showed up just once. V and J are TRBV25-1 and TRBJ2-7; D is undetermined. Germline V gene sequence: CDR1 MGHDK, CDR2 SYGVNS. Between the trimmed V and J ends, which lost 4 bases and 11 bases, there was a span of 15 bases. The CDR3 runs 12 residues. Here the CDR3 reads CASSASSRTEYF. The CDR3 bases are TGTGCCAGCAGTGCCAGTTCCCGTACGGAGTACTTC.

The chain uses TRBV9 and TRBJ2-1, with D possibly being TRBD2 (6 bases). Germline CDR1 and CDR2: SGDLS and YYNGEE. Trimming pared 3 bases from V and 6 bases from J, leaving 13 bases between. The CDR3 is made up of 14 amino acids. The DNA for the CDR3 is TGTGCCAGCAGCGCCGCTAGCGTTATCAATGAGCAGTTCTTC. This encodes CASSAASVINEQFF.

The rearrangement uses TRBV15 and TRBJ2-1, with 7 bases matching TRBD2. The germline V gene encodes CDR1 LNHNV and CDR2 YYDKDF (reference sequence). Trimming took 5 bases from V and 4 from J; bases not matched to a gene: 2. This CDR3 has 13 amino acids. The CDR3 loop reads CATSGREYNEQFF. The CDR3 region has the DNA TGTGCCACCAGCGGGCGGGAGTACAATGAGCAGTTCTTC.

This chain links TRBV5-8 with TRBJ2-7; D is unclear. This CDR3 comprises 15 residues. From germline, CDR1 is SGHTS and CDR2 YDEGEE. V lost 4 bases, J lost 2 bases, and 16 bases lay in between. CDR3 residues: CASSELVIGAYEQYF. The CDR3 nucleotides are TGTGCCAGCAGCGAGTTGGTGATTGGGGCCTACGAGCAGTACTTC. Drawing the rest from reference TRBV5-8 and TRBJ2-7, the complete variable domain is EAGVTQSPTHLIKTRGQQATLRCSPISGHTSVYWYQQALGLGLQFLLWYDEGEERNRGNFPPRFSGRQFPNYSSELNVNALELEDSALYLCASSELVIGAYEQYFGPGTRLTVT.

Comment on this clone: Other DNA sequences in the sample encode the same CDR3. The chain uses TRBV6-5 and TRBJ2-7; D is perhaps TRBD2 (5 bases). Germline V gives CDR1 MNHEY, CDR2 SVGAGI. CDR3 length equals 13 residues. Trimming took 3 bases from V and 4 from J, leaving 10 bases between them. This chain's CDR3 is CASSYSRVYEQYF. The CDR3 DNA reads TGTGCCAGCAGTTATTCGAGGGTGTACGAGCAGTACTTC.

The chain recombines TRBV2 with TRBJ2-7, with 7 positions matching TRBD2. Looked up from germline, CDR1 is SNHLY and CDR2 is FYNNEI. CDR3 length equals 15 residues. J gave up 0 bases and V 5 bases, and 7 bases lay outside the gene matches. DNA of the CDR3: TGTGCCAGCAGTCCCACTAGCGCGAGCTCCTACGAGCAGTACTTC. Its protein is CASSPTSASSYEQYF.

The V gene is TRBV19, the J gene TRBJ1-2; a weak D match, TRBD1 (5 bases). CDR1 and CDR2 from the germline V gene are LNHDA and SQIVND (reference sequence). The CDR3 runs 14 residues. V was trimmed by 0 bases and J by 8 bases, leaving 13 bases between them. The CDR3 DNA reads as TGTGCCAGTAGTATAGATCTTGAAGGGGACGGCTACACCTTC. It yields the protein CASSIDLEGDGYTF.

The chain is built from TRBV5-6 and TRBJ2-5, with D perhaps matching TRBD1 or TRBD2 (5 bases each). CDR3 length equals 14 residues. Germline values: CDR1 SGHDT, CDR2 YYEEEE. Trimming cost V 3 bases and J 0 bases, with 9 bases left between them. CDR3 sequence (DNA): TGTGCCAGCAGCTCTGAGGGGTACCAAGAGACCCAGTACTTC. Translated, it gives CASSSEGYQETQYF.

J is TRBJ2-7 and V is TRBV11-2; maybe TRBD2 (5 bases). Looked up from germline, CDR1 is SGHAT and CDR2 is FQNNGV. The V end was cut by 4 bases, the J end by 9 bases, with 22 bases between. This CDR3 is 15 amino acids long. The CDR3 loop reads CASSSTWTDLLGQYF. In DNA, the CDR3 is TGTGCCAGCAGCTCCACCTGGACTGACCTTTTGGGGCAGTACTTC.

The rearrangement joins TRBV28 to TRBJ1-1, with unresolved D. V was pared by 2 bases and J by 2 bases, with 9 bases between. This CDR3 region has 14 residues. The germline V gene has CDR1 MDHEN and CDR2 SYDVKM. CDR3 residues: CASSLLGSNTEAFF. The CDR3 DNA reads as TGTGCCAGCAGTTTACTGGGATCCAACACTGAAGCTTTCTTT.

The chain links TRBV27 to TRBJ2-7; 7 bases match TRBD1. This CDR3 contains 13 residues. The trim removed 6 bases at V and 7 bases at J, leaving 9 bases unmatched. Germline CDR1 and CDR2: MNHEY and SMNVEV (reference sequence). The CDR3 nucleotides are TGTGCCAGCAGGCCAGGGACAGCCTGGGAGCAGTACTTC. As protein: CASRPGTAWEQYF.

The genes are TRBV11-2 and TRBJ1-1, with 7 bases matching TRBD1. The CDR3 contains 17 residues. Trimming cost V 6 bases and J 3 bases; bases outside gene matches: 16. Germline V CDR1 and CDR2: SGHAT, FQNNGV. The CDR3 loop is CASSLTIAGGKDTEAFF. The CDR3 nucleotides are TGTGCCAGCAGTTTGACAATCGCAGGGGGGAAGGACACTGAAGCTTTCTTT. The whole variable domain, remainder taken from reference TRBV11-2 and TRBJ1-1, is EAGVAQSPRYKIIEKRQSVAFWCNPISGHATLYWYQQILGQGPKLLIQFQNNGVVDDSQLPKDRFSAERLKGVDSTLKIQPAKLEDSAVYLCASSLTIAGGKDTEAFFGQGTRLTVV.

The chain uses TRBV27 and TRBJ2-7, with 7 bases aligning to TRBD2. The trim removed 6 bases at V and 6 bases at J, leaving 8 bases unmatched. The CDR3 contains 13 residues. The germline V gene has CDR1 MNHEY and CDR2 SMNVEV (reference sequence). The CDR3 protein is CASRPGGSLEQYF. The CDR3 DNA follows: TGTGCCAGCAGGCCGGGCGGGAGTCTCGAGCAGTACTTC.

The rearrangement links TRBV25-1 to TRBJ2-2; possible D gene TRBD2, 5 bases. Germline CDR1 and CDR2: MGHDK and SYGVNS. This CDR3 spans 11 amino acids. The V end lost 9 bases, the J end lost 7 bases, and 9 bases lay between the germline ends. The CDR3 loop is CASRAGGELFF. The CDR3, as DNA: TGTGCCAGTAGGGCGGGCGGGGAGCTGTTTTTT.

V is TRBV4-1 and J is TRBJ1-2; no firm D call. Per germline, CDR1 MGHRA and CDR2 YSYEKL. This CDR3 is 15 amino acids long. Trimming cost V 4 bases and J 8 bases, with 20 bases left between them. Here the CDR3 DNA reads TGCGCCAGCAGCCCCTACGACGGGCAGTCATCGGGCTACACCTTC. This codes for CASSPYDGQSSGYTF.

The chain recombines TRBV9 with TRBJ1-1, with a tentative D call TRBD1 (5 bases). V was shortened by 1 base and J by 4 bases, with 17 bases between the two germline ends. CDR1 SGDLS and CDR2 YYNGEE come from the germline V gene. The CDR3 is 16 amino acids. The CDR3 DNA sequence: TGTGCCAGCAGCGTACTGGGGTCGGGGGGAGGCACTGAAGCTTTCTTT. Translated: CASSVLGSGGGTEAFF.

With regard to this clone: The same CDR3 arises from other DNA sequences in this sample as well. The gene calls are TRBV9 and TRBJ1-1; TRBD1 matches at 9 bases. The trim removed 2 bases at V and 2 bases at J, leaving 1 base unmatched. Germline V gene sequence: CDR1 SGDLS, CDR2 YYNGEE. This CDR3 has 14 residues. The CDR3 region is CASSVGQGNTEAFF. For the CDR3, the DNA is TGTGCCAGCAGCGTGGGACAGGGAAACACTGAAGCTTTCTTT.

The genes are TRBV6-5 and TRBJ2-7; 8 positions match TRBD1. Germline CDR1 reads MNHEY; CDR2 reads SVGAGI. J gave up 5 bases and V 4 bases, and 10 bases lay outside the gene matches. The CDR3 sequence is 15 residues long. The CDR3 DNA reads TGTGCCAGCAGTTTGGGACAGGCTCGGCTCCACGAGCAGTACTTC. The encoded protein is CASSLGQARLHEQYF.

J is TRBJ1-1 and V is TRBV5-6; no reliable D call. Trimming cost V 1 base and J 5 bases, with 12 bases left between them. Germline CDR1 reads SGHDT; CDR2 reads YYEEEE. The CDR3 totals 14 residues. The CDR3 here is CASSLSLIATEAFF. The CDR3 DNA sequence: TGTGCCAGCAGCTTGTCCTTGATCGCGACTGAAGCTTTCTTT. The whole variable domain, filled in from reference TRBV5-6 and TRBJ1-1, reads DAGVTQSPTHLIKTRGQQVTLRCSPKSGHDTVSWYQQALGQGPQFIFQYYEEEERQRGNFPDRFSGHQFPNYSSELNVNALLLGDSALYLCASSLSLIATEAFFGQGTRLTVV.

Turning to this clone: The sample contains more than one DNA sequence encoding this CDR3. The V and J genes are TRBV9 and TRBJ2-3; perhaps TRBD1 as D (5 bases). Germline CDR1 SGDLS, CDR2 YYNGEE. The CDR3 runs 13 residues. V was pared by 4 bases and J by 1 base, with 7 bases between. CDR3 in DNA: TGTGCCAGCAGCTTAGGGGGCACAGATACGCAGTATTTT. Protein sequence: CASSLGGTDTQYF.

DNA of the CDR3: TGTGCCAGCAGTTCGACGACACCCGGAAACATTCAGTACTTC. It specifies CASSSTTPGNIQYF. The chain is built from TRBV7-9 and TRBJ2-4, with D uncertain. The germline V and J ends were trimmed by 6 bases and 6 bases, with 15 bases remaining between them. The CDR3 is made up of 14 amino acids. Germline V gives CDR1 SEHNR, CDR2 FQNEAQ (reference sequence).

The genes are TRBV5-1 and TRBJ2-1; 7 bases are shared with TRBD2. J was trimmed by 1 base and V by 2 bases; bases with no gene match: 9. The length of the CDR3 is 17 residues. Looked up from germline, CDR1 is SGHRS and CDR2 is YFSETQ. The CDR3 region is CASSFFGGGPSYNEQFF. CDR3 DNA sequence: TGCGCCAGCAGCTTTTTTGGGGGAGGGCCATCCTACAATGAGCAGTTCTTC.

The CDR3 DNA is TGTGCCAGCAGTGAAGCCTACACCATATATTTT. Residues: CASSEAYTIYF. The V and J genes are TRBV2 and TRBJ1-3; D is ambiguous. Trimming cost V 0 bases and J 8 bases, with 2 bases left between them. From germline, CDR1 is SNHLY and CDR2 FYNNEI. The length of the CDR3 is 11 residues. Combining the CDR3 with reference TRBV2 and TRBJ1-3 gives the whole variable domain EPEVTQTPSHQVTQMGQEVILRCVPISNHLYFYWYRQILGQKVEFLVSFYNNEISEKSEIFDDQFSVERPDGSNFTLKIRSTKLEDSAMYFCASSEAYTIYFGEGSWLTVV.

A remark on this clone: The sample contains more than one DNA sequence encoding this CDR3. The chain has TRBV5-1 and TRBJ2-7; D remains unclear. Looked up from germline, CDR1 is SGHRS and CDR2 is YFSETQ. The germline V and J ends were trimmed by 1 base and 3 bases, with 8 bases remaining between them. This CDR3 is built from 13 residues. The CDR3 is CASSLRPIYEQYF. CDR3 DNA: TGCGCCAGCAGCTTGCGGCCTATCTACGAGCAGTACTTC. The whole variable domain, remainder taken from reference TRBV5-1 and TRBJ2-7, is KAGVTQTPRYLIKTRGQQVTLSCSPISGHRSVSWYQQTPGQGLQFLFEYFSETQRNKGNFPGRFSGRQFSNSRSEMNVSTLELGDSALYLCASSLRPIYEQYFGPGTRLTVT.

The chain is built from TRBV5-8 and TRBJ1-2, with 7 positions matching TRBD1. This CDR3 spans 14 amino acids. The junction had 4 bases not matched to a gene; V was cut back by 0 bases and J by 5 bases. Germline-derived CDR1 and CDR2 are SGHTS and YDEGEE. In DNA form, the CDR3 reads TGTGCCAGCAGCTTGGAAGGACAGGCATATGGCTACACCTTC. The encoded protein is CASSLEGQAYGYTF.

The chain carries TRBV2 and TRBJ2-5, with D perhaps TRBD1 or TRBD2 (6 bases each). The DNA end is a closer match to TRBJ2-7, so the J assignment may be wrong. This CDR3 is 12 amino acids long. Germline V lookup: CDR1 SNHLY, CDR2 FYNNEI. The CDR3 protein is CASGGGSYEQYF. The CDR3 DNA reads as TGTGCCAGCGGAGGGGGCTCCTACGAGCAGTACTTC.